This T cell receptor (beta chain) originates from a study of CD8+CD57+ T cells in acquired aplastic anemia. Study-level results: Comparison of patients with controls identified twenty-nine shared CD8+ CDR3 sequences.

This clonotype was recorded at least ten times. Its antigen is undetermined. Only patients with CD8+CD57+ cell expansion on flow cytometry were chosen for sequencing. Blood was sampled before the patients had received any therapy. V shed 1 base and J 0 bases; nucleotides not matched to a gene: 3. The CDR3 contains 16 residues. Germline V gives CDR1 LNHNV, CDR2 YYDKDF (reference sequence). Profiles of TCR beta VDJ and CDR3 were generated from a genomic DNA template. TCRdb ran MiXCR on the reads and lists one entry per CDR3 protein. The table includes approximately 470,000 distinct CDR3 sequences, roughly 34% detected once.

V gene TRBV15 combines with J gene TRBJ2-7, with 10 nucleotides matching TRBD2. This clonotype originated in a human donor with aplastic anemia. Sequencing was carried out using sorted CD4+, CD8+, or CD8+CD57+ T cells (not recorded which) from PBMCs. CDR3 nucleotide sequence: TGTGCCACCAGCAGAGGAGGACTAGCGGACTCCTACGAGCAGTACTTC. Protein product: CATSRGGLADSYEQYF. Using reference TRBV15 and TRBJ2-7 for the parts outside the CDR3, the full variable domain is DAMVIQNPRYQVTQFGKPVTLSCSQTLNHNVMYWYQQKSSQAPKLLFHYYDKDFNNEADTPDNFQSRRPNTSFCFLDIRSPGLGDTAMYLCATSRGGLADSYEQYFGPGTRLTVT.